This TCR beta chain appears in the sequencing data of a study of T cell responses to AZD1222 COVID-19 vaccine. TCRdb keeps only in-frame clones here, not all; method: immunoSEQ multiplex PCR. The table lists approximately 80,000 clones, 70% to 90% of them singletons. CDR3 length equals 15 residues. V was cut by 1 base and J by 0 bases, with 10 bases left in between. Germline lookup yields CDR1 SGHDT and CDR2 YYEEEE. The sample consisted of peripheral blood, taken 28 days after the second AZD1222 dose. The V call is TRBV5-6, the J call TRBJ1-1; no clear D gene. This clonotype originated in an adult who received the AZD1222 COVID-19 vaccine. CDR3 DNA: TGTGCCAGCAGCTTGTGGGAGTCGATGAACACTGAAGCTTTCTTT. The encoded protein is CASSLWESMNTEAFF.